Listed below are T cell receptor beta chains from one sample, sequenced in a study of cytomegalovirus exposure and HLA in healthy donors. The table came from immunoSEQ multiplex PCR; TCRdb's copy has only in-frame clones and leaves some out. The profile shows 200,000 to 250,000 clones, around 89% of them singletons. The source material was PBMCs. All receptors derive from a woman aged 18-29 years in good health and CMV-seronegative. Each CDR3 is given with its conserved first and last residue. Each record gives: clone size, D gene, J gene, V gene, CDR3 protein. D genes are given only for firm matches. Expanded clones are given a class, and other clones once, few, many or no size at all.

-	TRBD2	TRBJ2-1	TRBV5-1	CASSPGLAGGSEQFF
-	-	TRBJ2-2	TRBV19	CASCGADHTGELFF
-	TRBD1	TRBJ1-6	TRBV15	CATSRDPVGTGAAYNSPLHF
few	TRBD2	TRBJ2-7	TRBV5-6	CASSSTGLAYEQYF
-	-	TRBJ2-7	TRBV7-9	CASSSPLTDTEQYF
-	TRBD1	TRBJ1-5	TRBV6-6	CASRLRQGSQPQHF
-	-	TRBJ2-1	TRBV7-9	CSSSLAPNPPYNEQFF
once	TRBD1	TRBJ2-5	TRBV5-4	CASSRTGVQETQYF
-	TRBD2	TRBJ2-3	TRBV11-2	CASSWVAGGPPADTQYF
-	TRBD1	TRBJ2-6	TRBV5-1	CASSLLGLTGSSSGANVLTF
-	-	TRBJ1-1	TRBV7-9	CASSLGQGNTEAFF
few	-	TRBJ2-3	TRBV18	CASSPLQSGASTDTQYF
once	-	TRBJ1-2	TRBV29-1	CSGSTEANYGYTF
once	TRBD2	TRBJ2-1	TRBV2	CASTLQGLAGVNEQFF
-	TRBD1	TRBJ1-5	TRBV27	CASSGQGNQPQHF
-	TRBD1	TRBJ2-7	TRBV7-2	CASSLGSRQGQGSHEQYF
-	TRBD1	TRBJ1-1	TRBV5-1	CASSTYRGGTTEAFF
-	TRBD1	TRBJ1-1	TRBV28	CASSFEGGDPEAFF
-	TRBD2	TRBJ2-1	TRBV4-2	CASSQGPGTSGGDEQFF
-	-	TRBJ2-7	TRBV9	CASSVEGVSTYEQYF
-	TRBD1	TRBJ2-7	TRBV6-5	CASSYRDRVTFEQYF
-	TRBD1	TRBJ1-4	TRBV5-4	CASSRDRGDEKLFF
few	-	TRBJ2-3	TRBV7-9	CASSLKGATEDTQYF
-	-	TRBJ2-7	TRBV21-1	CASSKEAAGESSYEQYF
-	TRBD2	TRBJ2-1	TRBV30	CAWSVSGRANSPFF
-	TRBD1	TRBJ2-3	TRBV27	CATEGADTDTQYF
-	-	TRBJ2-7	TRBV20-1	CSAPSGYEQYF
-	-	TRBJ1-1	TRBV10-3	CAISESNTVNTEAFF
-	-	TRBJ2-7	TRBV9	CASSVGGNPSYEQYF
once	-	TRBJ1-1	TRBV5-4	CASSLGEGNTEAFF
-	-	TRBJ2-7	TRBV7-9	CASSRDGTPYEQYF
-	-	TRBJ1-5	TRBV2	CASSPREAAPQHF
-	-	TRBJ1-6	TRBV7-2	CASSLDGGNNSPLHF
-	-	TRBJ1-1	TRBV28	CASSSGLAEAFF
-	-	TRBJ1-1	TRBV20-1	CSARGGPEAFF
-	-	TRBJ2-5	TRBV7-9	CASSLVSQETQYF
-	-	TRBJ2-3	TRBV5-1	CASSPTFTDTQYF
-	-	TRBJ1-1	TRBV2	CASSEWSPGGTEAFF
-	-	TRBJ2-3	TRBV9	CASSASGGSTDTQYF
-	-	TRBJ2-3	TRBV5-1	CASSLTGSGTDTQYF